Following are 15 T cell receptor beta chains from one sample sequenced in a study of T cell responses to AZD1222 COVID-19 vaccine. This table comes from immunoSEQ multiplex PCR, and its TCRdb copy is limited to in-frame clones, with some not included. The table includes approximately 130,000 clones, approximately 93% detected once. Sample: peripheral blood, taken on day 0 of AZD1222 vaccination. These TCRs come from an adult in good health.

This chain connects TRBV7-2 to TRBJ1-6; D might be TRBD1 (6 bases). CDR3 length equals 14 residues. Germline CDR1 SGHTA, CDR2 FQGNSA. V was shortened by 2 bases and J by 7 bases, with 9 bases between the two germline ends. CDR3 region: CASSLRQENSPLHF. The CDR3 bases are TGTGCCAGCAGCTTAAGACAGGAAAATTCACCCCTCCACTTT.

The CDR3 spells CASSVRQGFREKLFF. For the CDR3, the DNA is TGTGCCAGCAGCGTAAGACAGGGGTTTCGAGAAAAACTGTTTTTT. The genes are TRBV7-9 and TRBJ1-4; TRBD1 matches at 8 bases. Per the germline V gene, CDR1 is SEHNR and CDR2 is FQNEAQ (reference sequence). The trim removed 5 bases at V and 8 bases at J, leaving 10 bases unmatched. The CDR3 sequence is 15 residues long.

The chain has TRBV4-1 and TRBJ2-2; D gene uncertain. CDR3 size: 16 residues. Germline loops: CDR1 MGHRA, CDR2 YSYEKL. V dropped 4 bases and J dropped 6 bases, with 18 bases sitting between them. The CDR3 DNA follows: TGCGCCAGCAGCCTAGATCCTGGGGTTGTTGCCGGGGAGCTGTTTTTT. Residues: CASSLDPGVVAGELFF.

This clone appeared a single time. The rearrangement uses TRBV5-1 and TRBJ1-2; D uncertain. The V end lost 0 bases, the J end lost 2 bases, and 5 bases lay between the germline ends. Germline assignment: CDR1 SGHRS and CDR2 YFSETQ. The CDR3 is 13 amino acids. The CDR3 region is CASSLAENYGYTF. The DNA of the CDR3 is TGCGCCAGCAGCTTGGCGGAAAACTATGGCTACACCTTC.

CDR3 sequence: CASSLGTGELFF. The CDR3 DNA sequence: TGTGCCAGCAGCTTAGGGACCGGGGAGCTGTTTTTT. The rearrangement uses TRBV11-2 and TRBJ2-2, with D uncertain. CDR3 length equals 12 residues. Trimming pared 1 base from V and 5 bases from J, leaving 2 bases between. Germline V gene sequence: CDR1 SGHAT, CDR2 FQNNGV.

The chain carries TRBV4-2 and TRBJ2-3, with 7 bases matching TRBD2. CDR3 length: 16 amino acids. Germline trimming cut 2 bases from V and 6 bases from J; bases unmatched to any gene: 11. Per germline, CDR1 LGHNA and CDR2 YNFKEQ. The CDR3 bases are TGTGCCAGCAGCCAAAGATGGGGGGGGTCCGAGGATACGCAGTATTTT. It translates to CASSQRWGGSEDTQYF.

CDR3 sequence reads: CASGLGTVVNEKLFF. The DNA for the CDR3 is TGTGCTAGTGGTTTGGGGACTGTAGTTAATGAAAAACTGTTTTTT. The chain employs TRBV12-5 and TRBJ1-4; D remains unclear. Germline V gene sequence: CDR1 LGHNT, CDR2 FRNRAP. Trimming shortened V by 1 base and J by 4 bases, and 10 bases separated the two germline ends. The CDR3 contains 15 residues.

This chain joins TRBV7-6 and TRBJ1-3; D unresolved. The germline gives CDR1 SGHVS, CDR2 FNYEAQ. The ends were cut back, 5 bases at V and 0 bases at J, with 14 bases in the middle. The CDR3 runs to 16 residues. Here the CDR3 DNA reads TGTGCCAGCAGCCCAACACCAGCTAACTCTGGAAACACCATATATTTT. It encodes CASSPTPANSGNTIYF.

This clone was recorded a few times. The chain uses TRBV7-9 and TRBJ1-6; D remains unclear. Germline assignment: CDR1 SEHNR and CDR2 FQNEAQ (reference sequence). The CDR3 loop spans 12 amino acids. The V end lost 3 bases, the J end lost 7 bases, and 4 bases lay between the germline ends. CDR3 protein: CASSFLNSPLHF. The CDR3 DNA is TGTGCCAGCAGCTTCCTGAATTCACCCCTCCACTTT.

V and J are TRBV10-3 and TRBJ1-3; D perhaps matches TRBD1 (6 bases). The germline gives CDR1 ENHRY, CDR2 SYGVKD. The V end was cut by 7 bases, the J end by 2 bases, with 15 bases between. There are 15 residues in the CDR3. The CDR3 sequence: CAIMDSRAPGNTIYF. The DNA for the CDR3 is TGTGCCATCATGGACAGTAGGGCGCCTGGAAACACCATATATTTT.

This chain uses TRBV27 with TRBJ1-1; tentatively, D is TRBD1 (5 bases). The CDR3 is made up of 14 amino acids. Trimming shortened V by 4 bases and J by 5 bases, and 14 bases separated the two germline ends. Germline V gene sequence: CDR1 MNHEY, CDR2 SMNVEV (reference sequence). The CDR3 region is CASSYSGGRTEAFF. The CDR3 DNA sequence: TGTGCCAGCAGTTACTCTGGGGGGAGAACTGAAGCTTTCTTT.

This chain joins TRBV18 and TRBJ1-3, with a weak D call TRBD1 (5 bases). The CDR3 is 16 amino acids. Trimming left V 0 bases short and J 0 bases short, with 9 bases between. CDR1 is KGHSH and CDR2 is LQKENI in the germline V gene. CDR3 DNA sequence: TGTGCCAGCTCACCACCCGGGACGCTCTCTGGAAACACCATATATTTT. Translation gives CASSPPGTLSGNTIYF. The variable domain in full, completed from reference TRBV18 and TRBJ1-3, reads NAGVMQNPRHLVRRRGQEARLRCSPMKGHSHVYWYRQLPEEGLKFMVYLQKENIIDESGMPKERFSAEFPKEGPSILRIQQVVRGDSAAYFCASSPPGTLSGNTIYFGEGSWLTVV.

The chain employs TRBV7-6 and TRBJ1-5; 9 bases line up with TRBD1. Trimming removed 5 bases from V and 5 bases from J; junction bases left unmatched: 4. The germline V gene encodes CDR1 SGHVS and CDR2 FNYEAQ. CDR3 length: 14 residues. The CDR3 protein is CASSADRGHQPQHF. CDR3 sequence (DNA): TGTGCCAGCAGCGCGGACAGGGGCCATCAGCCCCAGCATTTT.

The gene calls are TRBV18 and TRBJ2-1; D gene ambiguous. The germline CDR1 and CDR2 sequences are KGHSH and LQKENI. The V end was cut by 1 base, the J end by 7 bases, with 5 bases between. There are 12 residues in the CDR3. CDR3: CASSPLGNEQFF. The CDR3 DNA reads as TGTGCCAGCTCACCACTGGGGAATGAGCAGTTCTTC. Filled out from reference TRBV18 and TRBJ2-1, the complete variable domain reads NAGVMQNPRHLVRRRGQEARLRCSPMKGHSHVYWYRQLPEEGLKFMVYLQKENIIDESGMPKERFSAEFPKEGPSILRIQQVVRGDSAAYFCASSPLGNEQFFGPGTRLTVL.

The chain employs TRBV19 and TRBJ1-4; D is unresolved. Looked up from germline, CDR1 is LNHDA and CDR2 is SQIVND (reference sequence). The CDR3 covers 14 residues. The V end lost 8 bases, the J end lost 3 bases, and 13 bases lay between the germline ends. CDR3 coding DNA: TGTGCCAGTCAAGAGCTTTCAGCTAATGAAAAACTGTTTTTT. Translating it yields CASQELSANEKLFF.